The 11 T cell receptor beta chains given below trace back to one sample, sequenced in a study of T cells in Graves' hyperthyroidism and ophthalmopathy. TCR beta CDR3 region amplification was performed from RNA transcripts. Researchers ran a first-round RT-PCR on the TCR CDR3 using the HTBI primer set. In TCRdb, the multiplex PCR reads were re-called with MiXCR into one record per CDR3 protein. The data show about 270,000 distinct CDR3 sequences, approximately 25% seen once. Material for sequencing was blood. The receptors come from a woman in her thirties or forties with Graves' ophthalmopathy.

This clonotype has at least ten counts. The chain combines TRBV5-1 with TRBJ2-6; 11 bases match TRBD1. CDR1 and CDR2 (germline): SGHRS, YFSETQ. The CDR3 loop spans 18 amino acids. Trimming removed 3 bases from V and 0 bases from J; junction bases left unmatched: 5. CDR3 sequence reads: CASSSHGQGASGANVLTF. CDR3 bases: TGCGCCAGCAGCTCACACGGACAGGGGGCCTCTGGGGCCAACGTCCTGACTTTC.

This clonotype was found many times. The rearrangement joins TRBV19 to TRBJ1-1; D gene uncertain. Per the germline V gene, CDR1 is LNHDA and CDR2 is SQIVND (reference sequence). The CDR3 is 14 amino acids. The germline V and J ends were trimmed by 4 bases and 1 base, with 10 bases remaining between them. The CDR3 DNA is TGTGCCAGTAGTACTATTCCCGGGAACACTGAAGCTTTCTTT. Residues: CASSTIPGNTEAFF.

The CDR3 loop reads CASSLDAGAQETQYF. The CDR3 DNA follows: TGTGCCAGCAGCTTAGATGCGGGGGCCCAAGAGACCCAGTACTTC. This chain uses TRBV11-2 with TRBJ2-5, with D possibly being TRBD2 (7 bases). This CDR3 has 15 amino acids. Trimming pared 0 bases from V and 1 base from J, leaving 9 bases between. Germline-derived CDR1 and CDR2 are SGHAT and FQNNGV.

The CDR3 region has the DNA TGTGCCAGCAGGAATAACAGGGCTGGGGCCAACGTCCTGACTTTC. This gives the protein CASRNNRAGANVLTF. The chain has TRBV12-3 or TRBV12-4 and TRBJ2-6, with D perhaps matching TRBD1 (6 bases). The CDR3 spans 15 residues. Trimming took off 6 bases at V and 2 bases at J, with 11 bases between the two ends.

The rearrangement links TRBV6-2 or TRBV6-3 to TRBJ1-1; D gene uncertain. The length of the CDR3 is 12 residues. The V end was cut by 5 bases, the J end by 7 bases, with 11 bases between. Germline assignment: CDR1 MNHEY and CDR2 SVGEGT. The CDR3 loop reads CASSITLSEAFF. The CDR3 DNA is TGTGCCAGCAGTATTACGCTCAGTGAAGCTTTCTTT.

The chain has TRBV12-3 or TRBV12-4 and TRBJ1-2, with D uncertain. This CDR3 is built from 13 residues. Trimming took 5 bases from V and 4 from J, leaving 11 bases between them. The CDR3: CASSPRVAYGYTF. The DNA for the CDR3 is TGTGCCAGCAGTCCACGGGTGGCCTATGGCTACACCTTC.

In this sample, this clonotype turned up many times. The chain couples TRBV12-3 or TRBV12-4 to TRBJ1-2, with TRBD1 matching 7 bases. The CDR3 runs 14 residues. Unmatched junction bases numbered 8, after V lost 6 bases and J lost 4 bases. CDR3 protein: CASSRQGSVYGYTF. For the CDR3, the DNA is TGTGCCAGCAGCCGACAGGGTTCCGTCTATGGCTACACCTTC.

At least ten counts were recorded for this clonotype. The chain recombines TRBV20-1 with TRBJ2-5; D is unresolved. The germline CDR1 and CDR2 sequences are DFQATT and SNEGSKA (reference sequence). The V end was cut by 2 bases, the J end by 6 bases, with 19 bases between. The CDR3 length is 15 residues. Written as DNA, the CDR3 is TGCAGTGCTAGACTCCGGACGGAGCTGGGAAAGACCCAGTACTTC. Translated: CSARLRTELGKTQYF.

This clonotype was picked up many times. This sequence joins TRBV28 and TRBJ2-5; TRBD1 might be the D (6 bases). CDR1 is MDHEN, CDR2 SYDVKM, per germline. The V end lost 4 bases, the J end lost 1 base, and 10 bases lay between the germline ends. The length of the CDR3 is 14 residues. The CDR3 DNA sequence: TGTGCCAGCAGTTCTGGACAGTTCCAAGAGACCCAGTACTTC. Its translation: CASSSGQFQETQYF.

The table lists this clonotype with many counts. This rearrangement joins TRBV29-1 to TRBJ1-5, with D unclear. Between the trimmed V and J ends, which lost 2 bases and 3 bases, there was a span of 8 bases. In germline, CDR1 is SQVTM, CDR2 ANQGSEA. The CDR3 has 13 amino acids. CDR3 sequence (DNA): TGCAGCGTTGAATACGCCTTCAATCAGCCCCAGCATTTT. As protein: CSVEYAFNQPQHF. The entire variable domain, with the rest obtained from reference TRBV29-1 and TRBJ1-5, is as follows: SAVISQKPSRDICQRGTSLTIQCQVDSQVTMMFWYRQQPGQSLTLIATANQGSEATYESGFVIDKFPISRPNLTFSTLTVSNMSPEDSSIYLCSVEYAFNQPQHFGDGTRLSIL.

This clonotype was counted many times. V usage is TRBV5-4 and J usage is TRBJ1-2; D unclear. With 4 bases removed from V and 8 bases from J, the gap between germline ends came to 21 bases. The CDR3 runs to 15 residues. CDR1 is SGHNT, CDR2 YYREEE, per germline (reference sequence). The CDR3 spells CASSLPDGERGGYTF. The CDR3 DNA follows: TGTGCCAGCAGCCTCCCGGACGGAGAGCGTGGCGGCTACACCTTC. The entire variable domain, with the rest obtained from reference TRBV5-4 and TRBJ1-2, is as follows: ETGVTQSPTHLIKTRGQQVTLRCSSQSGHNTVSWYQQALGQGPQFIFQYYREEENGRGNFPPRFSGLQFPNYSSELNVNALELDDSALYLCASSLPDGERGGYTFGSGTRLTVV.